This T cell receptor beta chain appears in the sequencing data of a study of TIL therapy for anti-PD-1-resistant metastatic lung cancer. Study overall: Tumors had a median PD-L1 proportion score of about 6.6%. Most patients had lung adenocarcinoma; a handful of tumors were EGFR-mutant, two ALK-rearranged; half smoked currently or formerly. General study results and limits: This highly selected cohort may not generalize to typical lung cancer patients.

The CDR3 is 21 residues long. V was pared by 4 bases and J by 4 bases, with 23 bases of the junction left unmatched. CDR1 SQVTM and CDR2 ANQGSEA come from the germline V gene. Sequencing used immunoSEQ v3. Survey-level samples got 2 million or so read pairs; deep-level samples got 5-6 million. The table came from immunoSEQ multiplex PCR; TCRdb's copy has only in-frame clones and leaves some out. The data contain about 20,000 clones, under 90% of them singletons. This clone occurred once. The antigen is not known. The time point is: pre-treatment sample, taken before nivolumab and TIL therapy. The TCR comes from a person aged 30 to 80 with non-small cell lung cancer. Here the sequenced sample was blood, taken at baseline. V gene TRBV29-1 combines with J gene TRBJ2-3; 13 nucleotides agree with TRBD2. This CDR3 reads CSVVSRLGGGLAGHRADTQYF. CDR3 nucleotides: TGCAGCGTTGTTTCGAGGTTGGGGGGGGGACTAGCGGGACACCGAGCAGATACGCAGTATTTT.